The 18 T cell receptor beta chains in this list originate from one sample, sequenced in a study of shared clonotypes between healthy human individuals. Method: immunoSEQ multiplex PCR; TCRdb's copy keeps in-frame clones and lacks some. The sample lists a few hundred thousand clones, approximately 97% occurring once. The material sequenced was naive CD4+ T cells sorted from blood. Sample subset: CD45RA+ positively selected. These receptors all stem from a woman under 40 in good health.

The rearrangement joins TRBV5-1 to TRBJ2-5, with 9 positions matching TRBD2. CDR3 length: 13 residues. CDR1 SGHRS and CDR2 YFSETQ come from the germline V gene. The ends lost 5 bases at V and 5 bases at J; junction bases unmatched: 4. CDR3 loop: CASSSGRMETQYF. For the CDR3, the DNA is TGCGCCAGCAGTAGCGGGAGAATGGAGACCCAGTACTTC.

The chain combines TRBV29-1 with TRBJ1-3; D call uncertain. Trimming cost V 3 bases and J 0 bases, with 9 bases left between them. The CDR3 has 14 residues. Looked up from germline, CDR1 is SQVTM and CDR2 is ANQGSEA. The CDR3 nucleotides are TGCAGCGTTGATGACGGTCTCTCTGGAAACACCATATATTTT. Its translation: CSVDDGLSGNTIYF.

This clone has a single count. The chain employs TRBV7-2 and TRBJ1-6; D remains ambiguous. The CDR3 is made up of 12 amino acids. The germline gives CDR1 SGHTA, CDR2 FQGNSA. Trimming cost V 5 bases and J 7 bases, with 6 bases left between them. The CDR3 DNA follows: TGTGCCAGCAGCGTCACCAATTCACCCCTCCACTTT. It specifies CASSVTNSPLHF.

The chain joins TRBV19 to TRBJ1-4; D might be TRBD1 (5 bases). The CDR3 loop spans 16 amino acids. The V gene's germline CDR1 is LNHDA and CDR2 SQIVND (reference sequence). Trimming cost V 5 bases and J 8 bases, with 21 bases left between them. CDR3 nucleotide sequence: TGTGCCAGTAGTCTCGGAAGATCCAGGGTCGGCGAAAAACTGTTTTTT. Translating it yields CASSLGRSRVGEKLFF.

The rearrangement uses TRBV28 and TRBJ2-1; 12 positions match TRBD2. Germline V gives CDR1 MDHEN, CDR2 SYDVKM. With 5 bases clipped from V and 4 bases from J, the junction kept 9 bases outside the gene matches. This CDR3 region has 17 residues. The DNA for the CDR3 is TGTGCCAGCAGTGTCCGGACTAGCGGGATACTATACAATGAGCAGTTCTTC. Its translation is CASSVRTSGILYNEQFF.

The V gene is TRBV28, the J gene TRBJ2-1; 8 bases agree with TRBD2. The J segment lost 0 bases and the V segment lost 10 bases, leaving 5 bases of the junction unmatched. CDR1 MDHEN and CDR2 SYDVKM come from the germline V gene. The CDR3 spans 14 residues. Here the CDR3 reads CAITSGGSYNEQFF. The DNA of the CDR3 is TGTGCCATAACTAGCGGAGGCTCCTACAATGAGCAGTTCTTC.

The chain has TRBV27 and TRBJ2-2; D is perhaps TRBD1 (5 bases). Germline lookup yields CDR1 MNHEY and CDR2 SMNVEV (reference sequence). The CDR3 runs 17 residues. V gave up 3 bases and J gave up 0 bases, with 14 bases separating them. The CDR3 sequence is CASSFYPRTPNTGELFF. In DNA, the CDR3 is TGTGCCAGCAGTTTCTATCCTCGGACACCGAACACCGGGGAGCTGTTTTTT.

The chain carries TRBV7-9 and TRBJ1-1, with no clear D. CDR1 and CDR2 from the germline V gene are SEHNR and FQNEAQ (reference sequence). Between the trimmed V and J ends, which lost 5 bases and 11 bases, there was a span of 15 bases. The CDR3 covers 12 residues. The CDR3, as DNA: TGTGCCAGCAGCGCTGGAGAGGGTTCGGCTTTCTTT. Amino acid sequence: CASSAGEGSAFF.

This clone appeared once. Here the CDR3 DNA reads TGTGCCAGCAGCTTAAGGGATGACACTGAAGCTTTCTTT. This sequence encodes CASSLRDDTEAFF. The chain combines TRBV9 with TRBJ1-1; D is unresolved. With 4 bases removed from V and 3 bases from J, the gap between germline ends came to 10 bases. Per germline, CDR1 SGDLS and CDR2 YYNGEE. CDR3 length: 13 amino acids. Full variable domain (missing parts from reference TRBV9 and TRBJ1-1): DSGVTQTPKHLITATGQRVTLRCSPRSGDLSVYWYQQSLDQGLQFLIQYYNGEERAKGNILERFSAQQFPDLHSELNLSSLELGDSALYFCASSLRDDTEAFFGQGTRLTVV.

V gene TRBV7-2 combines with J gene TRBJ2-3; D gene unclear. The V end was cut by 4 bases, the J end by 4 bases, with 6 bases between. CDR1 and CDR2 (germline): SGHTA, FQGNSA. The CDR3 runs 12 residues. CDR3 sequence reads: CASSYRSDTQYF. CDR3 nucleotide sequence: TGTGCCAGCAGCTACCGGTCAGATACGCAGTATTTT.

V usage is TRBV7-8 and J usage is TRBJ1-5; a weak D match, TRBD1 (6 bases). CDR3 length: 16 amino acids. Germline V gives CDR1 SGHVS, CDR2 FQNEAQ. Trimming removed 4 bases from V and 7 bases from J, with 20 bases in between. CDR3 protein: CASSSSGGGAGQPQHF. In nucleotides, the CDR3 is TGTGCCAGCAGCTCCTCTGGCGGGGGCGCAGGGCAGCCCCAGCATTTT.

The chain couples TRBV2 to TRBJ1-5; possibly TRBD1 for D (6 bases). The germline gives CDR1 SNHLY, CDR2 FYNNEI. Trimming took 10 bases from V and 4 from J, leaving 17 bases between them. The CDR3 extends over 14 amino acids. Here the CDR3 reads CAISGQTGNQPQHF. CDR3 nucleotide sequence: TGTGCCATTTCCGGCCAAACAGGGAATCAGCCCCAGCATTTT.

The chain combines TRBV29-1 with TRBJ1-1, with a tentative D call TRBD1 (5 bases). CDR3 length equals 14 residues. Per germline, CDR1 SQVTM and CDR2 ANQGSEA. V lost 4 bases and J 0 bases, leaving 12 bases between the germline ends. The CDR3 is CSVGGDYLNTEAFF. CDR3 DNA: TGCAGCGTTGGGGGGGACTATCTGAACACTGAAGCTTTCTTT.

The chain carries TRBV7-2 and TRBJ2-1; 7 bases fit TRBD1. The germline V gene encodes CDR1 SGHTA and CDR2 FQGNSA. V lost 6 bases and J lost 0; bases outside the gene matches: 5. The CDR3 contains 15 residues. CDR3 amino acids: CASRSPGGSYNEQFF. The CDR3 DNA sequence: TGTGCCAGCAGATCTCCAGGGGGCTCCTACAATGAGCAGTTCTTC.

J is TRBJ2-1 and V is TRBV27; D assignment may be TRBD1 or TRBD2 (5 bases each). The CDR3 is 14 residues long. Trimming removed 3 bases at V and 5 bases at J, with 11 bases between. Germline CDR1 reads MNHEY; CDR2 reads SMNVEV (reference sequence). The CDR3 reads CASSLHGADNEQFF. For the CDR3, the DNA is TGTGCCAGCAGTTTGCACGGGGCGGACAATGAGCAGTTCTTC.

This rearrangement joins TRBV10-3 to TRBJ1-2; 9 bases are shared with TRBD1. Germline assignment: CDR1 ENHRY and CDR2 SYGVKD. This CDR3 spans 15 amino acids. V shed 3 bases and J 5 bases; nucleotides not matched to a gene: 7. Here the CDR3 DNA reads TGTGCCATCAGTGAATTGGACAGGGGATCTTATGGCTACACCTTC. The encoded protein is CAISELDRGSYGYTF.

The V call is TRBV19, the J call TRBJ2-5; possibly TRBD1 for D (6 bases). CDR1 and CDR2 (germline): LNHDA, SQIVND (reference sequence). The CDR3 contains 14 residues. V lost 4 bases to trimming and J lost 2 bases, with 11 bases between them. CDR3 sequence: CASSTTGSQETQYF. Here the CDR3 DNA reads TGTGCCAGTAGTACTACAGGGTCTCAAGAGACCCAGTACTTC.

V usage is TRBV29-1 and J usage is TRBJ1-5, with TRBD1 matching over 7 bases. With V trimmed by 4 bases and J by 3 bases, 6 bases remained unmatched. Germline V gene sequence: CDR1 SQVTM, CDR2 ANQGSEA. CDR3 length: 14 amino acids. CDR3 region: CSVGWGQHNQPQHF. Here the CDR3 DNA reads TGCAGCGTTGGTTGGGGACAGCACAATCAGCCCCAGCATTTT.